The TCR beta chain described here comes from a study of blood T cell repertoires in COVID-19. This clone was recorded only once. Sequencing was performed with immunoSEQ multiplex PCR; in TCRdb, only in-frame clones are kept and a portion is missing. The sample includes roughly 30,000 clones, roughly 80% seen only once; the top ten take 15% to 20%. The sequence derives from an older woman with acute or convalescent COVID-19. The sequenced sample was peripheral blood.

The CDR3 sequence: CASSPPTGRVGYTF. For the CDR3, the DNA is TGTGCCAGCTCACCACCAACAGGTCGGGTCGGCTACACCTTC. V is TRBV18 and J is TRBJ1-2; D perhaps matches TRBD1 (5 bases). CDR1 is KGHSH, CDR2 LQKENI, per germline. The CDR3 extends over 14 amino acids. Trimming shortened V by 0 bases and J by 8 bases, and 13 bases separated the two germline ends. Full variable domain (remainder filled in from reference TRBV18 and TRBJ1-2): NAGVMQNPRHLVRRRGQEARLRCSPMKGHSHVYWYRQLPEEGLKFMVYLQKENIIDESGMPKERFSAEFPKEGPSILRIQQVVRGDSAAYFCASSPPTGRVGYTFGSGTRLTVV.